One and the same sample provided the 27 T cell receptor beta chains below, sequenced in a study of CD8 T cells in Susac syndrome. An input of about 0.45 to 1 ug of RNA was subjected to reverse transcription using random hexamers. From the immunoSEQ multiplex PCR reads, TCRdb called clonotypes with MiXCR, one entry per CDR3 protein. The repertoire includes approximately 200,000 distinct CDR3 sequences, around 93% of them detected once, and 0.07% to 0.095% sits in the top ten. The sequenced sample consisted of CD4+ T cells from PBMCs. Receptors originate from a human donor with multiple sclerosis.

The CDR3 DNA reads TGCAGTGCTAGAGCTATGCAGGGGATTCAGCCCCAGCATTTT. The encoded protein is CSARAMQGIQPQHF. V gene TRBV20-1 combines with J gene TRBJ1-5, with a tentative D call TRBD1 (6 bases). Germline values: CDR1 DFQATT, CDR2 SNEGSKA (reference sequence). V shed 1 base and J shed 6 bases, with 13 bases lying between them. The CDR3 runs to 14 residues.

This chain links TRBV7-9 with TRBJ2-5; D possibly corresponds to TRBD2 (6 bases). Germline V gene sequence: CDR1 SEHNR, CDR2 FQNEAQ (reference sequence). V lost 10 bases to trimming and J lost 5 bases, with 11 bases between them. The CDR3 has 11 residues. Here the CDR3 DNA reads TGTGCCACGGGGGTAGAGGAGACCCAGTACTTC. Translated, it gives CATGVEETQYF.

The rearrangement links TRBV20-1 to TRBJ2-5; D is uncertain. Per the germline V gene, CDR1 is DFQATT and CDR2 is SNEGSKA (reference sequence). V lost 3 bases to trimming and J lost 0 bases, with 5 bases between them. This CDR3 is 12 amino acids long. Here the CDR3 DNA reads TGCAGTGCTAGCGAGAACCAAGAGACCCAGTACTTC. Protein: CSASENQETQYF.

CDR3 residues: CASTTRQGRTGELFF. In nucleotides, the CDR3 is TGTGCCAGCACCACGAGACAGGGGAGAACCGGGGAGCTGTTTTTT. This chain connects TRBV4-2 to TRBJ2-2; 8 positions match TRBD1. The V and J ends lost 7 bases and 5 bases, in that order; junction bases with no gene match: 9. The CDR3 spans 15 residues. Looked up from germline, CDR1 is LGHNA and CDR2 is YNFKEQ.

This rearrangement joins TRBV6-5 to TRBJ1-2; 8 bases fit TRBD1. The V segment lost 4 bases and the J segment 4 bases; nucleotides outside the gene matches: 14. Germline V lookup: CDR1 MNHEY, CDR2 SVGAGI. The CDR3 consists of 17 residues. CDR3 sequence: CASSLTGAEGPGYGYTF. The CDR3 DNA follows: TGTGCCAGCAGTTTGACAGGGGCAGAGGGTCCAGGCTATGGCTACACCTTC.

J is TRBJ1-2 and V is TRBV30, with D unclear. The V gene lost 4 bases and the J gene lost 11 bases, with 20 bases spanning the gap. The CDR3 runs 13 residues. CDR1 and CDR2 from the germline V gene are GTSNPN and SVGIG (reference sequence). CDR3 loop: CAWNPRVLRRYTF. In DNA, the CDR3 is TGTGCCTGGAACCCTCGTGTACTGAGAAGGTACACCTTC.

The V and J genes are TRBV20-1 and TRBJ1-2; no firm D call. The ends were cut back, 7 bases at V and 4 bases at J, with 16 bases in the middle. Germline CDR1 DFQATT, CDR2 SNEGSKA (reference sequence). The length of the CDR3 is 13 residues. CDR3 sequence: CSVPQPRPYGYTF. CDR3 bases: TGCAGTGTCCCCCAGCCTCGGCCCTATGGCTACACCTTC.

In this sample, this clonotype turned up a few times. V is TRBV14 and J is TRBJ2-7; D call uncertain. The V end was cut by 4 bases, the J end by 7 bases, with 8 bases between. The germline V gene encodes CDR1 SGHDN and CDR2 FVKESK. The CDR3 spans 11 residues. The CDR3 here is CASSLAEEQYF. The CDR3 DNA reads as TGTGCCAGCAGCCTAGCAGAGGAGCAGTACTTC. Full variable domain (remainder filled in from reference TRBV14 and TRBJ2-7): EAGVTQFPSHSVIEKGQTVTLRCDPISGHDNLYWYRRVMGKEIKFLLHFVKESKQDESGMPNNRFLAERTGGTYSTLKVQPAELEDSGVYFCASSLAEEQYFGPGTRLTVT.

The rearrangement uses TRBV5-1 and TRBJ2-7, with 8 bases identical to TRBD2. The germline V gene encodes CDR1 SGHRS and CDR2 YFSETQ. The CDR3 runs to 16 residues. V lost 8 bases to trimming and J lost 0 bases; unmatched junction nucleotides: 13. CDR3 loop: CARPSGRGASSYEQYV. CDR3 in DNA: TGCGCCAGACCCTCCGGGAGGGGGGCAAGCTCCTACGAGCAGTACGTC.

The rearrangement joins TRBV29-1 to TRBJ2-7, with no clear D. The ends were cut back, 0 bases at V and 5 bases at J, with 14 bases in the middle. There are 14 residues in the CDR3. Germline V gene sequence: CDR1 SQVTM, CDR2 ANQGSEA. The CDR3 DNA sequence: TGCAGCGTTGAAGATCAGGCGGAACGGGACGAGCAGTACGTC. Translation gives CSVEDQAERDEQYV.

This chain links TRBV19 with TRBJ2-1, with D perhaps matching TRBD2 (6 bases). V lost 9 bases and J lost 12, with 18 bases in between. CDR3 length equals 12 residues. CDR1 LNHDA and CDR2 SQIVND come from the germline V gene (reference sequence). The CDR3 reads CASRTSGDLQFF. CDR3 in DNA: TGTGCCAGCAGAACATCGGGGGATCTGCAGTTCTTC.

The chain combines TRBV6-5 with TRBJ2-1, with TRBD2 matching over 14 bases. V lost 5 bases to trimming and J lost 6 bases; unmatched junction nucleotides: 3. The CDR3 totals 15 residues. CDR1 is MNHEY and CDR2 is SVGAGI in the germline V gene. CDR3 nucleotide sequence: TGTGCCAGCAGTGACGGACTAGCGGGGGGCAATGAGCAGTTCTTC. This translates into CASSDGLAGGNEQFF.

J is TRBJ2-7 and V is TRBV23-1; D is unresolved. TRBV23-1 is placed among ORFs of uncertain function. This CDR3 comprises 13 residues. V was clipped by 3 bases and J by 5 bases, with 11 bases between them. CDR3 sequence (DNA): TGCGCCAGCAGTCACGCCGAAGAGGACGAGCAGTACGTC. It specifies CASSHAEEDEQYV.

The genes are TRBV11-2 and TRBJ2-3; 12 nucleotides line up with TRBD2. The CDR3 spans 17 residues. V gave up 2 bases and J gave up 2 bases; unmatched junction bases: 5. The V gene's germline CDR1 is SGHAT and CDR2 FQNNGV. DNA of the CDR3: TGTGCCAGCAGCTTACTGAGACTAGCGGGGGTCACAGATACGCAGTATTTT. It encodes CASSLLRLAGVTDTQYF.

The V and J genes are TRBV29-1 and TRBJ1-1, with a weak D call TRBD1 (6 bases). The CDR3 is 14 residues long. CDR1 and CDR2 from the germline V gene are SQVTM and ANQGSEA. The ends were cut back, 5 bases at V and 1 base at J, with 14 bases in the middle. The CDR3 loop reads CSVTGTRRNTEAFF. The CDR3 nucleotides are TGCAGCGTTACTGGGACACGGAGGAACACTGAAGCTTTCTTT.

The chain recombines TRBV18 with TRBJ2-3; no clear D. Germline V gene lookup returns CDR1 KGHSH and CDR2 LQKENI. This CDR3 is built from 14 residues. The V and J ends lost 3 bases and 6 bases respectively, with 13 bases between them. The CDR3 region has the DNA TGTGCCAGCTCACCCGGACCGACACGGGATACGCAGTATTTT. This translates into CASSPGPTRDTQYF.

The chain is built from TRBV25-1 and TRBJ1-6, with 8 bases fitting TRBD1. With 6 bases clipped from V and 10 bases from J, the junction kept 8 bases outside the gene matches. The CDR3 is made up of 14 amino acids. Germline V gene sequence: CDR1 MGHDK, CDR2 SYGVNS. CDR3 protein: CASSLTGVESPLHF. CDR3 nucleotides: TGTGCCAGCAGCCTGACAGGGGTCGAGTCACCCCTCCACTTT.

With regard to this clonotype: At one end, the junction sequence differs from germline, possibly due to a read error. CDR3 DNA sequence: TGTGCCAGCAGCCCCGGGACTAGAGAGGTCTTC. Translated, it gives CASSPGTREVF. The chain uses TRBV5-4 and TRBJ2-1; 8 bases are shared with TRBD2. Germline lookup yields CDR1 SGHNT and CDR2 YYREEE (reference sequence). This CDR3 is 11 amino acids long.

The V and J genes are TRBV10-3 and TRBJ2-1, with 15 bases identical to TRBD2. This CDR3 spans 16 amino acids. The trim removed 7 bases at V and 8 bases at J, leaving 9 bases unmatched. Germline values: CDR1 ENHRY, CDR2 SYGVKD. The CDR3 spells CAINRRTSGGADEQFF. In nucleotides, the CDR3 is TGTGCCATCAACCGTCGGACTAGCGGGGGGGCAGATGAGCAGTTCTTC.

The chain links TRBV20-1 to TRBJ2-7, with 9 positions matching TRBD2. With 0 bases clipped from V and 5 bases from J, the junction kept 8 bases outside the gene matches. Germline-derived CDR1 and CDR2 are DFQATT and SNEGSKA (reference sequence). CDR3 size: 15 residues. The CDR3 DNA follows: TGCAGTGCTAGAGATGGGGCGGGGGGGCTCCACGAGCAGTACTTC. Protein sequence: CSARDGAGGLHEQYF.

The chain combines TRBV9 with TRBJ1-1; TRBD1 is a possible D gene (6 bases). CDR3 size: 15 residues. The ends were cut back, 2 bases at V and 3 bases at J, with 14 bases in the middle. CDR1 and CDR2 (germline): SGDLS, YYNGEE. The CDR3 DNA reads TGTGCCAGCAGCGTCGGGACACCTTGGGACACTGAAGCTTTCTTT. This codes for CASSVGTPWDTEAFF.

V and J are TRBV29-1 and TRBJ2-2; D is perhaps TRBD2 (6 bases). The CDR3 is 13 residues long. Trimming pared 7 bases from V and 2 bases from J, leaving 11 bases between. The V gene's germline CDR1 is SQVTM and CDR2 ANQGSEA. The CDR3 is CSARGRNTGELFF. The CDR3 nucleotides read TGCAGCGCTCGGGGGAGAAACACCGGGGAGCTGTTTTTT.

The chain carries TRBV29-1 and TRBJ1-2, with D possibly TRBD1 on 6 matching bases. The length of the CDR3 is 13 residues. From germline, CDR1 is SQVTM and CDR2 ANQGSEA. The germline V and J ends were trimmed by 6 bases and 8 bases, with 19 bases remaining between them. The CDR3 region has the DNA TGCAGCGTCGCATCCCTAGCTGGGGGCGGCTACACCTTC. Protein: CSVASLAGGGYTF. Based on the CDR3 plus reference TRBV29-1 and TRBJ1-2, the full variable domain is SAVISQKPSRDICQRGTSLTIQCQVDSQVTMMFWYRQQPGQSLTLIATANQGSEATYESGFVIDKFPISRPNLTFSTLTVSNMSPEDSSIYLCSVASLAGGGYTFGSGTRLTVV.

The chain carries TRBV29-1 and TRBJ1-2; TRBD1 might be the D (5 bases). The V gene's germline CDR1 is SQVTM and CDR2 ANQGSEA. The CDR3 is made up of 14 amino acids. V was pared by 5 bases and J by 4 bases, with 17 bases between. CDR3 in amino acids: CSVSPGPRVYGYTF. The CDR3 region has the DNA TGCAGCGTTTCCCCGGGACCAAGGGTCTATGGCTACACCTTC.

The sample holds one count of this clonotype. The chain combines TRBV12-3 or TRBV12-4 with TRBJ1-4, with no clear D. V was clipped by 6 bases and J by 8 bases, with 10 bases between them. The CDR3 length is 12 residues. The CDR3 DNA reads as TGTGCCAGCAGCCGGGAAGCCGAAAAACTGTTTTTT. This translates into CASSREAEKLFF.

The chain couples TRBV5-4 to TRBJ2-7; 12 bases agree with TRBD2. The CDR3 has 15 residues. Looked up from germline, CDR1 is SGHNT and CDR2 is YYREEE (reference sequence). J lost 2 bases, V lost 4 bases, and 4 bases had no gene match. The CDR3 DNA reads as TGTGCCAGCAGCAGGAGACTAGCGGGAGCCTACGAGCAGTACTTC. Translated, it gives CASSRRLAGAYEQYF.

CDR3 bases: TGTGCCAGTCGGGACAGGGGGACTTGGGAGCAGTACGTC. It is translated as CASRDRGTWEQYV. V and J are TRBV14 and TRBJ2-7; 11 bases match TRBD1. With V trimmed by 9 bases and J by 7 bases, 8 bases remained unmatched. CDR1 and CDR2 (germline): SGHDN, FVKESK. This CDR3 is 13 amino acids long.